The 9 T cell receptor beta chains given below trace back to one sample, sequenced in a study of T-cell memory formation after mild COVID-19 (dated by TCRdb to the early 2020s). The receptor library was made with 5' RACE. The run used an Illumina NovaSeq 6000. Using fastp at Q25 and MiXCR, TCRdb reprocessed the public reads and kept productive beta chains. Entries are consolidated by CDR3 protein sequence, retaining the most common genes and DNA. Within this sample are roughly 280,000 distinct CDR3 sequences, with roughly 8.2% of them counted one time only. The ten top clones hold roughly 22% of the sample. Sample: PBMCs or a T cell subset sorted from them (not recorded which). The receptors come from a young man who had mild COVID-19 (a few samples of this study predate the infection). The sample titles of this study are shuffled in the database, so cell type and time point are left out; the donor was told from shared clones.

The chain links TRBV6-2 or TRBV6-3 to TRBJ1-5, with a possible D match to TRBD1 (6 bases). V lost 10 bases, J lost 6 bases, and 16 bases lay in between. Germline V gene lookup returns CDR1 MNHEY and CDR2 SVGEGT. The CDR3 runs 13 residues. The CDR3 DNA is TGTGCCATCGCCGGGGGGCTGATTCAGCCCCAGCATTTT. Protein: CAIAGGLIQPQHF.

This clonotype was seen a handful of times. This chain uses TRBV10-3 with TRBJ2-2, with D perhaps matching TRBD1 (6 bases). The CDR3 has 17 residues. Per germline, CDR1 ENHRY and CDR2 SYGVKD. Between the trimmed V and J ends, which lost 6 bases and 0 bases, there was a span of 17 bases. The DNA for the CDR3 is TGTGCCATCAGGCCCGCTGCAGGGGATGCGAACACCGGGGAGCTGTTTTTT. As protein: CAIRPAAGDANTGELFF.

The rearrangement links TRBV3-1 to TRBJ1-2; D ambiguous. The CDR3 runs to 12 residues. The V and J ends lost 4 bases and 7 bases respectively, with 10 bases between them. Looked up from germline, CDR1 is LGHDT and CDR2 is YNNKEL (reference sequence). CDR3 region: CASSLRTGGYTF. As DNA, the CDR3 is TGTGCCAGCAGCCTTCGGACGGGTGGCTACACCTTC. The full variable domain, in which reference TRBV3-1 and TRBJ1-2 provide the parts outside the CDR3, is DTAVSQTPKYLVTQMGNDKSIKCEQNLGHDTMYWYKQDSKKFLKIMFSYNNKELIINETVPNRFSPKSPDKAHLNLHINSLELGDSAVYFCASSLRTGGYTFGSGTRLTVV.

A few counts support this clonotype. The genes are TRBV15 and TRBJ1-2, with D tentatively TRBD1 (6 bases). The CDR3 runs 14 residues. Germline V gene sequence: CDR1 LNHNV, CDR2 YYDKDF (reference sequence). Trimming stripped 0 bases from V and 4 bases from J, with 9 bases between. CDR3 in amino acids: CATSRDRTAYGYTF. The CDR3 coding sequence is TGTGCCACCAGCAGAGACCGGACAGCCTATGGCTACACCTTC.

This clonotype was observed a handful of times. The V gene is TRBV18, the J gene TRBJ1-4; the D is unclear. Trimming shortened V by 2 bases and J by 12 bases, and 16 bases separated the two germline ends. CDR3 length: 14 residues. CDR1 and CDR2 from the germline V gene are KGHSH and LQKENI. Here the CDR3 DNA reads TGTGCCAGCTCACCATTTGGAAATGAGGGAGAACTGTTTTTT. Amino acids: CASSPFGNEGELFF.

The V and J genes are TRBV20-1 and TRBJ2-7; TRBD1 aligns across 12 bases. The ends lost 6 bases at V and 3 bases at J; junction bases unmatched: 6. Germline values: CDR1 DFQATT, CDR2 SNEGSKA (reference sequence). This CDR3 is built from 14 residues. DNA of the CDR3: TGCAGTGCCACCGGGACAGGGGGCTTCTACGAGCAGTACGTC. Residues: CSATGTGGFYEQYV.

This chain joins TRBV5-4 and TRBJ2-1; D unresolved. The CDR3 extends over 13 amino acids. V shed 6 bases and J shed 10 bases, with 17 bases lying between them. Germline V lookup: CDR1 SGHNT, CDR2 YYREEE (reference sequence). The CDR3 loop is CASNDELGWEQFF. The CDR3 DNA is TGTGCCAGCAACGACGAGCTGGGTTGGGAGCAGTTCTTC.

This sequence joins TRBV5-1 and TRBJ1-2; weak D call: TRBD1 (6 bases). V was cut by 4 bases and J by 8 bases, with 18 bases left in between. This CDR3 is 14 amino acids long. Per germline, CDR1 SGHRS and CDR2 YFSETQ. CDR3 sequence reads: CASSQDSPLGGYTF. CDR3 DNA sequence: TGCGCCAGCAGCCAGGACAGCCCCTTGGGGGGCTACACCTTC.

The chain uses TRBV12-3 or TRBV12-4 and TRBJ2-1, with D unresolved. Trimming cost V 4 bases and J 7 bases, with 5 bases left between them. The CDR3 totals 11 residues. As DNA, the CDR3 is TGTGCCAGCAGTTGGCGGAATGAGCAGTTCTTC. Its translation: CASSWRNEQFF.